These T cell receptor beta chains were read from a single sample in a study of type 1 regulatory T cells. TCRdb ran MiXCR on the reads and lists one entry per CDR3 protein. The table shows around 88,000 distinct CDR3 sequences, with around a third occurring only once. Sequencing used CD4+ T cells, either the whole sample or a sorted fraction (not recorded which). The source is a human donor in good health. CDR3s include the opening cysteine and the closing phenylalanine or tryptophan. The D gene is left open where the match is weak. Size is omitted from some rows. Given values are once, few, many or a class for expanded clones.

>TRBV18|TRBJ2-5|.|.
TGTGCCAGCTCACCGGACCGGCAAGAGACCCAGTACTTC
CASSPDRQETQYF
>TRBV3-1|TRBJ2-1|TRBD1|few
TGTGCCAGCAGCCAAGAATCAGGGGGCCAGTTCTTC
CASSQESGGQFF
>TRBV19|TRBJ2-3|TRBD2|.
TGTGCCAGTAGCTCTAGCGGGGGTAGCACAGATACGCAGTATTTT
CASSSSGGSTDTQYF
>TRBV2|TRBJ2-3|.|few
TGTGCCAGCAGTGAAGGGGGCGAGTCAGATACGCAGTATTTT
CASSEGGESDTQYF
>TRBV5-4|TRBJ2-1|TRBD2|few
TGTGCCAGCAGCGATTCTAGGACTAGCGCCTTCAATGAGCAGTTCTTC
CASSDSRTSAFNEQFF
>TRBV5-1|TRBJ1-1|.|few
TGCGCCAGCAGCGGGCTGGCTGGGCCCGACACTGAAGCTTTCTTT
CASSGLAGPDTEAFF
>TRBV9|TRBJ2-5|TRBD1|once
TGTGCCAGCAGCGTAGGGACAGGCTCCAACCAAGAGACCCAGTACTTC
CASSVGTGSNQETQYF
>TRBV5-4|TRBJ2-7|.|.
TGTGCCAGCAGCTTGGGACAGGAGTACCCCGAGCAGTACTTC
CASSLGQEYPEQYF
>TRBV28|TRBJ2-2|.|many
TGTGCCAGCAGGACTGCAGGGCTGGACACCGGGGAGCTGTTTTTT
CASRTAGLDTGELFF
>TRBV27|TRBJ2-7|TRBD2|few
TGTGCCAGCAGTTTCCGAAAACTAGCGGGAGGATACGAGCAGTACTTC
CASSFRKLAGGYEQYF
>TRBV19|TRBJ2-7|.|few
TGTGCCAGTAGTACGTCAGCAGGGGCCGCCTGGGAGCAGTACTTC
CASSTSAGAAWEQYF
>TRBV10-1|TRBJ2-2|.|few
TGCGCCAGCAGTGAGACTCCTGGGGAGCTGTTTTTT
CASSETPGELFF
>TRBV6-1|TRBJ2-7|TRBD2|.
TGTGCCAGCGGAGCTATCGGGGGAGGGCCGGACGAGCAGTACTTC
CASGAIGGGPDEQYF
>TRBV18|TRBJ2-2|.|few
TGTGCCAGCTCACCTCAGGCCTTTGGCGGGGAGCTGTTTTTT
CASSPQAFGGELFF
>TRBV3-1|TRBJ2-4|.|.
TGTGCCAACAGCCAAGAAGTCAGGGCCGAAAACATTCAGTACTTC
CANSQEVRAENIQYF
>TRBV10-3|TRBJ2-1|TRBD2|.
TGTGCCATCAGAGGACTAGACCGCGGTGAGCAGTTCTTC
CAIRGLDRGEQFF
>TRBV6-4|TRBJ2-3|.|.
TGTGCCAGCAGTGATCGAGAGGGCACAGATACGCAGTATTTT
CASSDREGTDTQYF
>TRBV7-9|TRBJ1-1|.|.
TGTGCCAGCAGCTTAGAGAACACTGAAGCTTTCTTT
CASSLENTEAFF
>TRBV20-1|TRBJ1-2|TRBD1|few
TGCAGTGCTAGAGCTTCGGACAGGGCCCCCGATGGCTACACCTTC
CSARASDRAPDGYTF
>TRBV29-1|TRBJ2-7|.|few
TGCAGCGCCAGGGCCGCGGAGTTCGAGCAGTACTTC
CSARAAEFEQYF
>TRBV20-1|TRBJ2-7|TRBD2|few
TGCAGTGCAGAGTCCCGGCAGCGGGAGGCCAACGAGCAGTACTTC
CSAESRQREANEQYF